A single sample gave rise to the 25 T cell receptor beta chains below, sequenced in a study of blood T cell repertoires in COVID-19. Only in-frame clones appear in the TCRdb table, and some are missing; sequencing was by immunoSEQ multiplex PCR. Of fewer than 200,000 clones listed, roughly 80% are singletons. The source material was peripheral blood. The receptor source for this set is a woman aged 80 or older with COVID-19, enrolled during active disease.

The chain employs TRBV15 and TRBJ1-3, with D possibly being TRBD1 (6 bases). V gave up 5 bases and J gave up 0 bases, with 11 bases separating them. The CDR3 contains 15 residues. CDR1 and CDR2 (germline): LNHNV, YYDKDF (reference sequence). As DNA, the CDR3 is TGTGCCACCAGCCTGGACAGACACTCTGGAAACACCATATATTTT. Translation gives CATSLDRHSGNTIYF.

V is TRBV7-2 and J is TRBJ1-1, with 9 bases identical to TRBD1. CDR1 and CDR2 from the germline V gene are SGHTA and FQGNSA. V lost 5 bases and J lost 5; bases outside the gene matches: 3. This CDR3 comprises 13 residues. CDR3 coding DNA: TGTGCCAGCAGCATGACAGGGGGGACTGAAGCTTTCTTT. Translation gives CASSMTGGTEAFF.

The rearrangement joins TRBV10-3 to TRBJ1-6; D uncertain. V was pared by 6 bases and J by 9 bases, with 12 bases between. The germline gives CDR1 ENHRY, CDR2 SYGVKD. The CDR3 extends over 13 amino acids. CDR3 DNA: TGTGCCATCAGACCTGAAACAGTTTCACCCCTCCACTTT. Residues: CAIRPETVSPLHF.

This chain links TRBV5-1 with TRBJ2-7, with 9 bases that match TRBD1. From germline, CDR1 is SGHRS and CDR2 YFSETQ. The J segment lost 3 bases and the V segment lost 4 bases, leaving 5 bases of the junction unmatched. The length of the CDR3 is 14 residues. CDR3 nucleotide sequence: TGCGCCAGCAGCCCAAAGACAGGGGGCTACGAGCAGTACTTC. Protein product: CASSPKTGGYEQYF. The full variable domain, in which reference TRBV5-1 and TRBJ2-7 provide the parts outside the CDR3, is KAGVTQTPRYLIKTRGQQVTLSCSPISGHRSVSWYQQTPGQGLQFLFEYFSETQRNKGNFPGRFSGRQFSNSRSEMNVSTLELGDSALYLCASSPKTGGYEQYFGPGTRLTVT.

The V gene is TRBV3-1 (or the pseudogene TRBV3-2), the J gene TRBJ1-2, with a tentative D call TRBD1 (6 bases). Trimming pared 2 bases from V and 8 bases from J, leaving 12 bases between. There are 13 residues in the CDR3. CDR1 and CDR2 from the germline V gene are LGHDT and YNNKEL (reference sequence). The CDR3 DNA reads as TGTGCCAGCAGCCAAACAGGGTTAGGAGGCTACACCTTC. Protein: CASSQTGLGGYTF.

This clone has a single count. The V and J genes are TRBV13 and TRBJ1-2; no reliable D call. V shed 6 bases and J shed 6 bases, with 8 bases lying between them. CDR3 length: 11 residues. Germline-derived CDR1 and CDR2 are PRHDT and FYEKMQ (reference sequence). The CDR3 DNA sequence: TGTGCCAGCAGAGAACACGATGGCTACACCTTC. Protein: CASREHDGYTF.

The chain carries TRBV4-2 and TRBJ2-7, with 8 positions matching TRBD1. V dropped 4 bases and J dropped 3; count of bases not matched to a gene: 11. This CDR3 is built from 16 residues. The V gene's germline CDR1 is LGHNA and CDR2 YNFKEQ. DNA of the CDR3: TGTGCCAGCAGCCCAACCCCGGACAGGGCAAACTACGAGCAGTACTTC. Its protein product is CASSPTPDRANYEQYF.

This sequence joins TRBV27 and TRBJ2-3; 11 nucleotides match TRBD2. Germline lookup yields CDR1 MNHEY and CDR2 SMNVEV (reference sequence). Trimming cost V 2 bases and J 1 base; bases outside gene matches: 17. The CDR3 runs 21 residues. This chain's CDR3 is CASSLGASGGNTLIGTDTQYF. The CDR3, as DNA: TGTGCCAGCAGTTTAGGGGCTAGCGGGGGGAATACCTTGATTGGCACAGATACGCAGTATTTT.

The rearrangement links TRBV11-3 to TRBJ1-2; tentative D call: TRBD1 (6 bases). CDR1 is SGHNT and CDR2 is YENEEA in the germline V gene. This CDR3 contains 18 residues. The ends were cut back, 4 bases at V and 5 bases at J, with 26 bases in the middle. In nucleotides, the CDR3 is TGTGCCAGCAGCTCCGGGACATATTGGGGTCGGATTCCGTATGGCTACACCTTC. Translation gives CASSSGTYWGRIPYGYTF.

The chain recombines TRBV7-3 with TRBJ2-1; weak D call: TRBD2 (6 bases). Trimming pared 5 bases from V and 5 bases from J, leaving 13 bases between. Germline CDR1 SGHTA, CDR2 FQGTGA. The CDR3 totals 14 residues. CDR3 sequence: CASSQGLANNEQFF. The CDR3 nucleotides are TGTGCCAGCAGCCAAGGGCTAGCGAACAATGAGCAGTTCTTC. The entire variable domain, with the rest obtained from reference TRBV7-3 and TRBJ2-1, is as follows: GAGVSQTPSNKVTEKGKYVELRCDPISGHTALYWYRQSLGQGPEFLIYFQGTGAADDSGLPNDRFFAVRPEGSVSTLKIQRTERGDSAVYLCASSQGLANNEQFFGPGTRLTVL.

The J gene is TRBJ1-6, the V gene TRBV25-1; D gene unclear. V gave up 4 bases and J gave up 3 bases, with 10 bases separating them. This CDR3 has 15 amino acids. The germline CDR1 and CDR2 sequences are MGHDK and SYGVNS. The CDR3 DNA is TGTGCCAGCAGTGGTGCCAGTATCTATAATTCACCCCTCCACTTT. Protein sequence: CASSGASIYNSPLHF.

The genes are TRBV2 and TRBJ2-4; possibly TRBD2 for D (5 bases). The CDR3 runs 15 residues. Trimming took 5 bases from V and 1 from J, leaving 12 bases between them. CDR1 is SNHLY, CDR2 FYNNEI, per germline. CDR3 DNA: TGTGCCAGCAGTCTAGGTGGCGGGGCCAAAAACATTCAGTACTTC. Amino acid sequence: CASSLGGGAKNIQYF.

The chain employs TRBV5-1 and TRBJ2-7; the match to TRBD2 covers 10 bases. CDR1 is SGHRS and CDR2 is YFSETQ in the germline V gene. V lost 4 bases and J lost 4; bases outside the gene matches: 2. The CDR3 sequence is 13 residues long. The CDR3 nucleotides read TGCGCCAGCAGCGCACTAGCGGGGTACGAGCAGTACTTC. Translated: CASSALAGYEQYF. The full variable domain, its missing parts supplied by reference TRBV5-1 and TRBJ2-7, is KAGVTQTPRYLIKTRGQQVTLSCSPISGHRSVSWYQQTPGQGLQFLFEYFSETQRNKGNFPGRFSGRQFSNSRSEMNVSTLELGDSALYLCASSALAGYEQYFGPGTRLTVT.

The chain employs TRBV5-1 and TRBJ2-1; 11 bases match TRBD1. The J segment lost 8 bases and the V segment lost 3 bases, leaving 4 bases of the junction unmatched. The CDR3 runs 14 residues. Germline CDR1 SGHRS, CDR2 YFSETQ. The CDR3 DNA is TGCGCCAGCAGCTCGGGACAGGGGGTGGATGAGCAGTTCTTC. Protein sequence: CASSSGQGVDEQFF.

The rearrangement joins TRBV6-5 to TRBJ2-5; D might be TRBD1 (5 bases). The CDR3 spans 12 residues. V was pared by 11 bases and J by 5 bases, with 15 bases between. Germline assignment: CDR1 MNHEY and CDR2 SVGAGI. The CDR3 region is CAVRVSSETQYF. The CDR3 region has the DNA TGTGCCGTCAGGGTGTCGTCGGAGACCCAGTACTTC.

The V gene is TRBV28, the J gene TRBJ2-1; 14 nucleotides agree with TRBD2. The CDR3 loop spans 16 amino acids. V shed 5 bases, J shed 9 bases, and the junction held 9 bases outside the gene matches. Germline CDR1 reads MDHEN; CDR2 reads SYDVKM. CDR3 nucleotides: TGTGCCAGCAGTCCAACGGGACTAGCGGGAGTTGGTGAGCAGTTCTTC. It specifies CASSPTGLAGVGEQFF.

This clone showed up just a few times. J is TRBJ2-3 and V is TRBV5-1, with D possibly matching TRBD1 (6 bases). The CDR3 spans 14 residues. Trimming removed 4 bases at V and 2 bases at J, with 11 bases between. Germline V gene data show CDR1 as SGHRS and CDR2 as YFSETQ. The CDR3 here is CASSKGQFTDTQYF. The DNA of the CDR3 is TGCGCCAGCAGCAAAGGACAGTTCACAGATACGCAGTATTTT. Based on the CDR3 plus reference TRBV5-1 and TRBJ2-3, the full variable domain is KAGVTQTPRYLIKTRGQQVTLSCSPISGHRSVSWYQQTPGQGLQFLFEYFSETQRNKGNFPGRFSGRQFSNSRSEMNVSTLELGDSALYLCASSKGQFTDTQYFGPGTRLTVL.

The chain employs TRBV4-3 and TRBJ1-3, with unresolved D. V was cut by 1 base and J by 4 bases, with 20 bases left in between. Germline V gene lookup returns CDR1 LGHNA and CDR2 YSLEER. The CDR3 totals 18 residues. The CDR3 DNA reads TGCGCCAGCAGCCAAGCCATGGGAGGACCTCCAGCGGGAAACACCATATATTTT. The encoded protein is CASSQAMGGPPAGNTIYF.

This chain joins TRBV24-1 and TRBJ2-1, with 9 bases identical to TRBD1. The CDR3 length is 16 residues. Trimming took 5 bases from V and 3 from J; bases not matched to a gene: 7. CDR1 is KGHDR, CDR2 SFDVKD, per germline. The CDR3 reads CATSALGQGDYNEQFF. DNA for the CDR3: TGTGCCACCAGTGCCCTGGGACAGGGAGACTACAATGAGCAGTTCTTC.

This clone was recorded a few times. The rearrangement joins TRBV6-4 to TRBJ1-6; 9 bases fit TRBD1. After removal of 2 bases from V and 9 bases from J, the junction contained 11 bases not matched to a gene. Germline V gives CDR1 MRHNA, CDR2 SNTAGT. The CDR3 sequence is 17 residues long. The CDR3 DNA reads TGTGCCAGCAGTGACCCACCCGGGACAGGGTTTGGTTCACCCCTCCACTTT. It translates to CASSDPPGTGFGSPLHF.

CDR3 bases: TGTGCCAGCCACGAGAAGACCGGGGAGCTGTTTTTT. Translation: CASHEKTGELFF. The rearrangement joins TRBV7-9 to TRBJ2-2; D gene unclear. Trimming took off 8 bases at V and 5 bases at J, with 9 bases between the two ends. This CDR3 has 12 amino acids. Germline values: CDR1 SEHNR, CDR2 FQNEAQ (reference sequence).

The V call is TRBV19, the J call TRBJ1-6, with 7 bases identical to TRBD1. The J segment lost 4 bases and the V segment lost 8 bases, leaving 2 bases of the junction unmatched. CDR1 is LNHDA and CDR2 is SQIVND in the germline V gene (reference sequence). There are 13 residues in the CDR3. CDR3 loop: CASRDRYNSPLHF. DNA of the CDR3: TGTGCCAGTCGGGACAGATATAATTCACCCCTCCACTTT.

The rearrangement uses TRBV6-5 and TRBJ1-2, with 10 bases fitting TRBD1. This CDR3 spans 13 amino acids. With 7 bases clipped from V and 7 bases from J, the junction kept 6 bases outside the gene matches. The V gene's germline CDR1 is MNHEY and CDR2 SVGAGI. CDR3 DNA sequence: TGTGCCAGCATAGACAGGGGGCAGTTTGGCTACACCTTC. It is translated as CASIDRGQFGYTF.

This chain uses TRBV3-1 (or the pseudogene TRBV3-2) with TRBJ2-2; D gene unclear. The V gene's germline CDR1 is LGHDT and CDR2 YNNKEL (reference sequence). V lost 3 bases and J 4 bases, leaving 9 bases between the germline ends. The CDR3 length is 14 residues. The CDR3 sequence is CASSHDPGTGELFF. The DNA for the CDR3 is TGTGCCAGCAGCCACGACCCAGGCACCGGGGAGCTGTTTTTT.

The chain links TRBV4-1 to TRBJ2-5; no definite D call. The germline CDR1 and CDR2 sequences are MGHRA and YSYEKL. Trimming took off 1 base at V and 3 bases at J, with 21 bases between the two ends. The CDR3 length is 18 residues. The DNA for the CDR3 is TGCGCCAGCAGCCAAGGCACCCCTTATACTTCTTCTGAAGAGACCCAGTACTTC. Amino acid sequence: CASSQGTPYTSSEETQYF.